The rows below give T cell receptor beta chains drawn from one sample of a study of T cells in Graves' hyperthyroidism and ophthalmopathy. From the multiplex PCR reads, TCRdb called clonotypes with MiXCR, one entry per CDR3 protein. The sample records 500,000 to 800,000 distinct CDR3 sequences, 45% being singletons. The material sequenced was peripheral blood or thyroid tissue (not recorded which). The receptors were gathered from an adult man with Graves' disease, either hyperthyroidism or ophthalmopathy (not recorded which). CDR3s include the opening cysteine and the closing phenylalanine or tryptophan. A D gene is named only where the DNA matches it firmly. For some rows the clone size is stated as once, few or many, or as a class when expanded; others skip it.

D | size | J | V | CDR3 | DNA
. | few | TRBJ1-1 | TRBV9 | CASSVGRRNTEAFF | TGTGCCAGCAGCGTAGGAAGGCGGAACACTGAAGCTTTCTTT
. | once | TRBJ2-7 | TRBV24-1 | CATFDVTRAEQYF | TGTGCCACCTTTGACGTCACCCGGGCCGAGCAGTACTTC
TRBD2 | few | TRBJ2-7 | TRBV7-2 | CASSQDEIAGKGEQYF | TGCGCCAGCAGCCAAGATGAGATAGCGGGGAAGGGTGAGCAGTACTTC
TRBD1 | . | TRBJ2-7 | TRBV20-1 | CSARGQGAIYEQYF | TGCAGTGCTAGAGGACAGGGGGCCATCTACGAGCAGTACTTC
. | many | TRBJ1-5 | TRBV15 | CATSRSPQRYSNQPQHF | TGTGCCACCAGCAGATCTCCCCAGCGATATAGCAATCAGCCCCAGCATTTT
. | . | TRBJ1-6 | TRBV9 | CASSFPTVGGNSPLHF | TGTGCCAGCAGTTTCCCGACAGTGGGAGGAAATTCACCCCTCCACTTT
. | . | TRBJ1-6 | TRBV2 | CASSYSRSYNSPLHF | TGTGCCAGCAGTTACTCGAGGTCCTATAATTCACCCCTCCACTTT
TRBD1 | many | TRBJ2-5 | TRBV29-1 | CSVGPGGETQYF | TGCAGCGTTGGTCCAGGGGGAGAGACCCAGTACTTC
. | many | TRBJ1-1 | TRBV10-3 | CAISLGVGTEAFF | TGTGCCATCAGCCTCGGGGTCGGCACTGAAGCTTTCTTT
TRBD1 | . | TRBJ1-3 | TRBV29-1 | CSVDSRGLYGNTIYF | TGCAGCGTTGACAGCAGGGGGCTTTATGGAAACACCATATATTTT
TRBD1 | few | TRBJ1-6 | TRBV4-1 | CASSQVEAGGGVGSPLHF | TGCGCCAGCAGCCAAGTGGAGGCAGGGGGCGGTGTAGGATCACCCCTCCACTTT
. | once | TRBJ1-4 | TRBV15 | CATSKTELFF | TGTGCCACCAGCAAGACGGAACTGTTTTTT
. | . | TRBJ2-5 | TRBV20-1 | CSAPPPGQETQYF | TGCAGTGCCCCCCCCCCAGGGCAAGAGACCCAGTACTTC
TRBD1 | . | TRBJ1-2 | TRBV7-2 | CASSPRTGGRGKGYTF | TGTGCCAGCAGCCCCCGGACAGGCGGCCGGGGGAAAGGCTACACCTTC
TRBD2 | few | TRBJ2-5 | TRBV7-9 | CASSLDGTSVQETQYF | TGTGCCAGCAGCTTGGATGGGACTAGCGTCCAAGAGACCCAGTACTTC
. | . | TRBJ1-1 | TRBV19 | CASSIDRAGTEAFF | TGTGCCAGTAGTATAGACCGCGCAGGGACTGAAGCTTTCTTT
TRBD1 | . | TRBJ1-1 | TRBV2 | CASREASGHRGTFF | TGTGCCAGCAGGGAAGCCTCGGGCCACAGGGGAACTTTCTTT
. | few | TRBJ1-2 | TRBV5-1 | CASSSGRGSGYTF | TGCGCCAGCAGCTCGGGTCGGGGATCGGGCTACACCTTC
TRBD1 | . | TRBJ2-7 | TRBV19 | CASRRDRASYEQYF | TGTGCCAGTCGCCGGGACAGGGCATCCTACGAGCAGTACTTC
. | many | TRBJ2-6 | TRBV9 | CASSVAPFSGANVLTF | TGTGCCAGCAGCGTAGCCCCGTTTAGCGGGGCCAACGTCCTGACTTTC
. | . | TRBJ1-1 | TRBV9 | CASSVEQVTEAFF | TGTGCCAGCAGCGTAGAACAGGTAACTGAAGCTTTCTTT
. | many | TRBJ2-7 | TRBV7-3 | CASSSDGFYEQYF | TGTGCCAGCAGCTCGGACGGGTTCTACGAGCAGTACTTC
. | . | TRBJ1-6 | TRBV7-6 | CASSRGLWSPLHF | TGTGCCAGCAGTCGAGGACTATGGTCACCCCTCCACTTT
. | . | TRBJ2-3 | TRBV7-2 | CASSLARADTQYF | TGTGCCAGCAGCTTAGCGCGGGCAGATACGCAGTATTTT
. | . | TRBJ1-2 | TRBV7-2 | CASSLLRSYGYTF | TGTGCCAGCAGCTTACTGAGATCCTATGGCTACACCTTC
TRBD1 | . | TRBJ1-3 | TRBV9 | CASSWDRRSSGNTIYF | TGTGCCAGCAGCTGGGACAGGCGTTCCTCTGGAAACACCATATATTTT
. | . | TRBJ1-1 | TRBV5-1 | CASSLVSGVTEAFF | TGCGCCAGCAGCTTGGTGTCAGGGGTCACTGAAGCTTTCTTT
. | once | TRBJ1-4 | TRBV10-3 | CAISESRGSFNEKLFF | TGTGCCATCAGTGAGTCGAGGGGAAGCTTTAATGAAAAACTGTTTTTT